The following is a TCR beta chain sequence with its context. The sample comes from a study of cytomegalovirus exposure and HLA in healthy donors. The donors were members of the approximately 130-subject validation cohort (separate from the approximately 670-subject first cohort). With V trimmed by 5 bases and J by 4 bases, 8 bases remained unmatched. Germline V CDR1 and CDR2: LNHDA, SQIVND (reference sequence). The CDR3 length is 15 residues. Profiled with immunoSEQ multiplex PCR; TCRdb holds only in-frame clones, not every one. This table holds approximately 120,000 clones, under 90% found once. The source is a woman aged 18 to 35 in good health and CMV-seronegative. Sequencing used PBMCs. The chain couples TRBV19 to TRBJ1-2; 9 positions match TRBD1. The CDR3 region is CASSPSTGGVYGYTF. The CDR3 DNA reads TGTGCCAGTAGTCCCTCGACAGGGGGAGTCTATGGCTACACCTTC.